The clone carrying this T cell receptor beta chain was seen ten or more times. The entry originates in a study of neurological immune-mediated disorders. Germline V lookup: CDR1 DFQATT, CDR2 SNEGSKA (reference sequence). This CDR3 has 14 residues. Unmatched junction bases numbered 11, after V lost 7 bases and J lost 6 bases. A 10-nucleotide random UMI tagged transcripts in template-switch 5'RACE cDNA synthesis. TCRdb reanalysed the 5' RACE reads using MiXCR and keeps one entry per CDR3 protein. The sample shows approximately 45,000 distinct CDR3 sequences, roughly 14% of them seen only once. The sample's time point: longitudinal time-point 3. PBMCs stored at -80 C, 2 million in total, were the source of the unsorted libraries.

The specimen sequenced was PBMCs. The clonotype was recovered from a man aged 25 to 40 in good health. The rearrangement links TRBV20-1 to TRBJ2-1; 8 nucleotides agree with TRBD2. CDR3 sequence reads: CSVAGTSPPNEQFF. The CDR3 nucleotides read TGCAGTGTTGCCGGGACTAGTCCCCCCAATGAGCAGTTCTTC.